The source of this T cell receptor beta chain is a study of blood T cell repertoires in COVID-19. Looking at the study overall: Samples came from the United States, Italy and Spain, spanning acute and convalescent COVID-19. T cells, B-cell-depleted T cells, or PBMCs provided the cDNA or gDNA that served as material.

Germline assignment: CDR1 SGDLS and CDR2 YYNGEE. The CDR3 runs to 15 residues. Unmatched junction bases numbered 3, after V lost 3 bases and J lost 3 bases. Original analysis: Amplification with reference gene primers provided the estimates of nucleated cell counts. Only in-frame clones appear in the TCRdb table, and some are missing; sequencing was by immunoSEQ multiplex PCR. The DNA gave D and trimming, while V, J and clone size come from that table. The table lists hundreds of thousands of clones, 86% of them singletons. V and J are TRBV9 and TRBJ1-5; 10 nucleotides match TRBD1. The clonotype originates from a woman aged 25-40 years with active or convalescent COVID-19. Sample: peripheral blood. This chain's CDR3 is CASSAGTGVNQPQHF. DNA for the CDR3: TGTGCCAGCAGCGCCGGGACAGGGGTCAATCAGCCCCAGCATTTT.